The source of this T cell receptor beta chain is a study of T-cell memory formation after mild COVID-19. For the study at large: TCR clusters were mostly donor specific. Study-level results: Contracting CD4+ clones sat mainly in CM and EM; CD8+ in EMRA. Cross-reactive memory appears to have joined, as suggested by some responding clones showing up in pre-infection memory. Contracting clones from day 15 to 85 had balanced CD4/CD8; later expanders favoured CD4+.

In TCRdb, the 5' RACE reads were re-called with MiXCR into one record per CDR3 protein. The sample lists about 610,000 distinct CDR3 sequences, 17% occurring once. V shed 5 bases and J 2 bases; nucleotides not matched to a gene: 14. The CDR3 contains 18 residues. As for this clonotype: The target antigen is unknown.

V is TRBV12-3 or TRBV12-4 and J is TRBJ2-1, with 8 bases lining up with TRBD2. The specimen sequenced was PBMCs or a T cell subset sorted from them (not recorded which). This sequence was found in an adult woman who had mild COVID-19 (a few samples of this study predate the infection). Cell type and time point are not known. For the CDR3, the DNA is TGTGCCAGCAGTCCCATTAACTTGGGCGGGGGGACCTACAATGAGCAGTTCTTC. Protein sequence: CASSPINLGGGTYNEQFF.